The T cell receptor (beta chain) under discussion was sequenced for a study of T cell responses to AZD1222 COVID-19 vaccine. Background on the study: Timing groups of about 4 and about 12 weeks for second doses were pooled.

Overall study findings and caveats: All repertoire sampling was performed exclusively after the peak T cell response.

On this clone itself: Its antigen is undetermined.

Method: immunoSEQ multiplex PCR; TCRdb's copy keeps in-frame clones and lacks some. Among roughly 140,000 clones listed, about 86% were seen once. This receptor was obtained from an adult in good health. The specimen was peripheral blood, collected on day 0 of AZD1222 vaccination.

The CDR3 coding sequence is TGTGCCAGCAGCTTAGAAGACCCTGTAGATACGCAGTATTTT. Translating gives CASSLEDPVDTQYF. The chain employs TRBV11-2 and TRBJ2-3; D is unclear. This CDR3 comprises 14 residues. Trimming shortened V by 0 bases and J by 5 bases, and 9 bases separated the two germline ends. In germline, CDR1 is SGHAT, CDR2 FQNNGV.